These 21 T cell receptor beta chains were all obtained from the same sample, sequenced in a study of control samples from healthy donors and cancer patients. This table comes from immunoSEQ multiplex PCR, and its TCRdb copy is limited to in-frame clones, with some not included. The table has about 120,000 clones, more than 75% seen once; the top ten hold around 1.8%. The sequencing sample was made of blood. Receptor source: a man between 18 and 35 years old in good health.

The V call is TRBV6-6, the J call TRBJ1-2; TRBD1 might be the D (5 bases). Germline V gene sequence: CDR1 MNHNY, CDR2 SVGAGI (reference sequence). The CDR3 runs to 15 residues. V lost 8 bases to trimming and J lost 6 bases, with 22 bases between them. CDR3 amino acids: CASRGYRNQGHGYTF. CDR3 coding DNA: TGTGCCAGCCGCGGTTACCGGAACCAGGGACATGGCTACACCTTC.

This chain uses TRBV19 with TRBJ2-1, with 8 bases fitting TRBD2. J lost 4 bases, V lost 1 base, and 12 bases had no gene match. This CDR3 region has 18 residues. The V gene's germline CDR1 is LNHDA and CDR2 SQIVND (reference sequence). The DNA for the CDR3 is TGTGCCAGTAGTATAGGGCTTTTGGGGACTAGGGGTTACAATGAGCAGTTCTTC. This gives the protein CASSIGLLGTRGYNEQFF.

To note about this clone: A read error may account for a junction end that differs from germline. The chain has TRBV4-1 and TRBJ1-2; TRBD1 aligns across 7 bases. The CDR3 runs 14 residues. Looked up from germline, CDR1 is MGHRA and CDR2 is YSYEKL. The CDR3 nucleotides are TGCGCCAGCAGCTCGCGTCAGACAGGGAGCGACTCCCACTTC. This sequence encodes CASSSRQTGSDSHF.

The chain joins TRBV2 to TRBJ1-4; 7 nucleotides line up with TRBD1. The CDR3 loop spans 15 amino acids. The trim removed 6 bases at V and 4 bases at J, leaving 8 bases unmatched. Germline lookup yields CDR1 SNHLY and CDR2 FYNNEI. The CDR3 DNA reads TGTGCCAGCAGGACGGGGGACAGCGATAATGAAAAACTGTTTTTT. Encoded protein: CASRTGDSDNEKLFF.

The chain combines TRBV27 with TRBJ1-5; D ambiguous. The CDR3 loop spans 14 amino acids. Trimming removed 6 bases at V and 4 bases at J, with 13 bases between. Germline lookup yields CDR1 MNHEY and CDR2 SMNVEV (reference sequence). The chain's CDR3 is CASRPGAANQPQHF. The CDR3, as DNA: TGTGCCAGCAGGCCGGGAGCCGCTAATCAGCCCCAGCATTTT.

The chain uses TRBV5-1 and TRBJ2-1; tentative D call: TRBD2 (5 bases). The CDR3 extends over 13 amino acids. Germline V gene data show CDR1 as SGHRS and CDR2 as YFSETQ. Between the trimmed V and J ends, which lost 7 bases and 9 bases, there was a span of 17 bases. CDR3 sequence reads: CASGSTPGFEQFF. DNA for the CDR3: TGCGCCAGCGGGTCAACCCCGGGATTTGAGCAGTTCTTC.

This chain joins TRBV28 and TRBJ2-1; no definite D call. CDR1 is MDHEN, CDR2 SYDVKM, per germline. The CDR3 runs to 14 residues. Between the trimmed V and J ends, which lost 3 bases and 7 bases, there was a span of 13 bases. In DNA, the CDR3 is TGTGCCAGCAGTTTTGGGGTCGGCTCGAATGAGCAGTTCTTC. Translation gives CASSFGVGSNEQFF.

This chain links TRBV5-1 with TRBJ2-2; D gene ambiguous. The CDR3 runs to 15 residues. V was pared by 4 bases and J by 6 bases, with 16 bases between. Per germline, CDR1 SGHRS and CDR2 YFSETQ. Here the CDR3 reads CASSLPTVAAGELFF. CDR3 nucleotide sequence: TGCGCCAGCAGCCTCCCGACGGTGGCCGCCGGGGAGCTGTTTTTT.

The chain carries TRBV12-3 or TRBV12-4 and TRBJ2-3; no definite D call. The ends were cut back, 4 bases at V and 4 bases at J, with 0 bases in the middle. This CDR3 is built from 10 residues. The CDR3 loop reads CASSSDTQYF. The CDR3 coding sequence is TGTGCCAGCAGTTCAGATACGCAGTATTTT.

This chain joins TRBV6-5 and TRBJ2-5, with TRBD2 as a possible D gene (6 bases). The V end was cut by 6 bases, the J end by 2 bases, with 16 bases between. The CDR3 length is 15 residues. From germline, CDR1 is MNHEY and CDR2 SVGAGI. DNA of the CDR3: TGTGCCAGCAGCCGTCAGCGGGTCCGACAAGAGACCCAGTACTTC. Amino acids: CASSRQRVRQETQYF.

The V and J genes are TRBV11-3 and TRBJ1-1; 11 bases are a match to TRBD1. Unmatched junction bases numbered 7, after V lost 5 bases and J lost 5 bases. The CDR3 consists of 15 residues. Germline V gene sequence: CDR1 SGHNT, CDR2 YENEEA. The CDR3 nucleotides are TGTGCCAGCAGCGATCGGGACAGGGGGAATACTGAAGCTTTCTTT. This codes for CASSDRDRGNTEAFF.

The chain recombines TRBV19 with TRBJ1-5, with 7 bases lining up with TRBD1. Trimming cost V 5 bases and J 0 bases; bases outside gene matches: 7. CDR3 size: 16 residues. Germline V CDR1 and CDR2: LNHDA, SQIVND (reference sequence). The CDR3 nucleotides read TGTGCCAGTAGTGTAGGACAGGTTAATAGCAATCAGCCCCAGCATTTT. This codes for CASSVGQVNSNQPQHF.

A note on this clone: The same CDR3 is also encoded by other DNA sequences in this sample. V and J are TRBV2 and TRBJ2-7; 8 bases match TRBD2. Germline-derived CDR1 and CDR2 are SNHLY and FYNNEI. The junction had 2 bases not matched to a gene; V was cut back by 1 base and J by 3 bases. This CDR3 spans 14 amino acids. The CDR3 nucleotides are TGTGCCAGCAGTGAAGTGCTAGCGGGCTACGAGCAGTACTTC. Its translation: CASSEVLAGYEQYF.

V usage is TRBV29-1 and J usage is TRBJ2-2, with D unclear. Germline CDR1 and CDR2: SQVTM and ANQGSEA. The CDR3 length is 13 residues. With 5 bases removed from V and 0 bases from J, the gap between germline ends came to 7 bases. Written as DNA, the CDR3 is TGCAGCGTTTATCCCACGAACACCGGGGAGCTGTTTTTT. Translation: CSVYPTNTGELFF.

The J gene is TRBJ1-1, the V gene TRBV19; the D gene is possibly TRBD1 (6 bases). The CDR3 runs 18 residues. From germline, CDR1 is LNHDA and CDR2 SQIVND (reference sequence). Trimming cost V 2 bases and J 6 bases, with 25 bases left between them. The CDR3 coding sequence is TGTGCCAGTAGTATACAGTCTGGTGGGCAGGGGTTGGCGCCTGAAGCTTTCTTT. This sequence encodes CASSIQSGGQGLAPEAFF.

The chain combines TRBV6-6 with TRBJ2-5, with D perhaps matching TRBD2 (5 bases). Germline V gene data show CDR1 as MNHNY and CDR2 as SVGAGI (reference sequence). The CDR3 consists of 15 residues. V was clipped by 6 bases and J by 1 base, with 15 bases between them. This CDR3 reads CASSPTRGPQETQYF. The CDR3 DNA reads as TGTGCCAGCAGCCCCACACGAGGGCCCCAAGAGACCCAGTACTTC.

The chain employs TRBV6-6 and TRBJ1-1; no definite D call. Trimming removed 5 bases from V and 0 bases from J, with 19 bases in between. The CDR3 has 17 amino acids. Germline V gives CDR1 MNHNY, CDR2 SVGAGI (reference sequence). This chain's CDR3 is CASSRNPGPRLNTEAFF. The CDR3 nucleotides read TGTGCCAGCAGTCGAAACCCCGGCCCACGTTTGAACACTGAAGCTTTCTTT.

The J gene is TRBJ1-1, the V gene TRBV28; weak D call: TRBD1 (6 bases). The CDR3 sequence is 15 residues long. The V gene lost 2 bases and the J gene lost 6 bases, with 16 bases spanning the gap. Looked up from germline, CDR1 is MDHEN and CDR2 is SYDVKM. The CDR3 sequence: CASSLLFYRDPEAFF. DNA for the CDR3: TGTGCCAGCAGTTTACTCTTCTACAGGGACCCTGAAGCTTTCTTT.

The CDR3 reads CARSLGTGGAETQYF. The CDR3 nucleotides read TGTGCCAGAAGCTTGGGGACAGGGGGCGCGGAGACCCAGTACTTC. This chain uses TRBV7-5 with TRBJ2-5; no check of the table's D call, TRBD1, against the DNA was made. TRBV7-5 represents a pseudogene. The CDR3 runs 15 residues.

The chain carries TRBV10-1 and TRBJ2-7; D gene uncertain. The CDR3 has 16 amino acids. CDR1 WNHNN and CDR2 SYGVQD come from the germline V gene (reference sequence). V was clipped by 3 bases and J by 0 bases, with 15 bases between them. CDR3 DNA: TGCGCCAGCAGTGATCGGCAGACCGCCGACTCCTACGAGCAGTACTTC. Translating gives CASSDRQTADSYEQYF.

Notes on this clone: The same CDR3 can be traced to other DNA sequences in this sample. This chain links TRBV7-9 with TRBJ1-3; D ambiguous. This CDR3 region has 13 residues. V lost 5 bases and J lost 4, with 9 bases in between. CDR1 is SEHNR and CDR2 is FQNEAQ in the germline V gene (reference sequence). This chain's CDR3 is CASSPSSGNTIYF. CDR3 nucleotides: TGTGCCAGCAGCCCTTCAAGCGGAAACACCATATATTTT.